This is a list of T cell receptor beta chains from one sample in a study of cytomegalovirus exposure and HLA in healthy donors. This table comes from immunoSEQ multiplex PCR, and its TCRdb copy is limited to in-frame clones, with some not included. The data contain roughly 240,000 clones, around nine tenths of them singletons. Sequencing input: PBMCs. All receptors come from a young man in good health and CMV-seronegative. Both conserved end residues are part of each CDR3. The order of the fields is D gene, clone size, J gene, V gene, CDR3 protein, CDR3 DNA. A D gene is named only where the DNA matches it firmly. The listing skips clone size in some rows; elsewhere it reads once, few, many or a size class.

d_gene: TRBD1
abundance: NA
j_gene: TRBJ1-1
v_gene: TRBV9
CDR3aa: CASSATGTGTEAFF
CDR3nt: TGTGCCAGCAGCGCAACCGGGACAGGGACTGAAGCTTTCTTT

d_gene: TRBD1
abundance: NA
j_gene: TRBJ1-1
v_gene: TRBV27
CDR3aa: CASSPDRGGTEAFF
CDR3nt: TGTGCCAGCAGCCCAGACAGGGGTGGCACTGAAGCTTTCTTT

d_gene: NA
abundance: NA
j_gene: TRBJ2-2
v_gene: TRBV9
CDR3aa: CASSETPSYAGELFF
CDR3nt: TGTGCCAGCAGCGAGACCCCTAGCTATGCCGGGGAGCTGTTTTTT

d_gene: NA
abundance: NA
j_gene: TRBJ2-1
v_gene: TRBV11-3
CDR3aa: CASSLDRGYHNEQFF
CDR3nt: TGTGCCAGCAGCTTAGATCGAGGGTACCACAATGAGCAGTTCTTC

d_gene: NA
abundance: NA
j_gene: TRBJ2-2
v_gene: TRBV10-3
CDR3aa: CAIRGALELFF
CDR3nt: TGTGCCATCAGGGGAGCACTGGAGCTGTTTTTT

d_gene: NA
abundance: NA
j_gene: TRBJ1-2
v_gene: TRBV13
CDR3aa: CASSLEPREDGYTF
CDR3nt: TGTGCCAGCAGCTTAGAGCCGAGAGAGGATGGCTACACCTTC

d_gene: TRBD1
abundance: NA
j_gene: TRBJ1-1
v_gene: TRBV29-1
CDR3aa: CSGLQGGAFF
CDR3nt: TGCAGCGGCCTACAGGGGGGAGCTTTCTTT

d_gene: TRBD2
abundance: once
j_gene: TRBJ2-5
v_gene: TRBV6-5
CDR3aa: CASSTSGGETQYF
CDR3nt: TGTGCCAGCAGCACTTCCGGGGGGGAGACCCAGTACTTC

d_gene: TRBD1
abundance: NA
j_gene: TRBJ2-3
v_gene: TRBV29-1
CDR3aa: CSVELDRERFF
CDR3nt: TGCAGCGTTGAATTGGACAGGGAGAGGTTTTTT

d_gene: NA
abundance: NA
j_gene: TRBJ2-7
v_gene: TRBV30
CDR3aa: CAWSVRRGLREQYF
CDR3nt: TGTGCCTGGAGTGTTCGCAGGGGCTTGCGGGAGCAGTACTTC

d_gene: NA
abundance: once
j_gene: TRBJ1-4
v_gene: TRBV5-1
CDR3aa: CASSLGGWRSNEKLFF
CDR3nt: TGCGCCAGCAGCTTAGGGGGATGGAGGTCTAATGAAAAACTGTTTTTT

d_gene: NA
abundance: NA
j_gene: TRBJ1-2
v_gene: TRBV7-6
CDR3aa: CASSPTAGEADGYTF
CDR3nt: TGTGCCAGCAGCCCAACGGCCGGGGAAGCAGATGGCTACACCTTC

d_gene: NA
abundance: NA
j_gene: TRBJ2-7
v_gene: TRBV30
CDR3aa: CAWSVTADEQYF
CDR3nt: TGTGCCTGGAGTGTAACGGCGGACGAGCAGTACTTC

d_gene: NA
abundance: NA
j_gene: TRBJ2-7
v_gene: TRBV5-6
CDR3aa: CASSPMYRDSSYEQYF
CDR3nt: TGTGCCAGCAGTCCGATGTACAGGGATAGCTCCTACGAGCAGTACTTC

d_gene: TRBD2
abundance: many
j_gene: TRBJ2-2
v_gene: TRBV5-4
CDR3aa: CASSLTPLFVAGVNTGELFF
CDR3nt: TGTGCCAGCAGCTTGACCCCTCTTTTTGTAGCGGGTGTTAACACCGGGGAGCTGTTTTTT

d_gene: TRBD1
abundance: NA
j_gene: TRBJ1-5
v_gene: TRBV28
CDR3aa: CASTPGQGKQPQHF
CDR3nt: TGTGCCAGCACACCGGGACAGGGGAAGCAGCCCCAGCATTTT

d_gene: NA
abundance: NA
j_gene: TRBJ1-3
v_gene: TRBV7-9
CDR3aa: CASSLWGQATGNTIYF
CDR3nt: TGTGCCAGCAGCTTATGGGGGCAGGCGACTGGAAACACCATATATTTT

d_gene: NA
abundance: NA
j_gene: TRBJ1-5
v_gene: TRBV19
CDR3aa: CASSIVLGTSNQPQHF
CDR3nt: TGTGCCAGTAGTATAGTGCTGGGGACAAGTAATCAGCCCCAGCATTTT

d_gene: NA
abundance: NA
j_gene: TRBJ1-2
v_gene: TRBV28
CDR3aa: CASSSPNSGCTF
CDR3nt: TGTGCCAGCAGTTCCCCGAACAGTGGCTGCACCTTC

d_gene: TRBD2
abundance: NA
j_gene: TRBJ2-1
v_gene: TRBV27
CDR3aa: CASSILGTSGSDEQFF
CDR3nt: TGTGCCAGCAGTATACTCGGGACTAGCGGGAGCGATGAGCAGTTCTTC

d_gene: NA
abundance: NA
j_gene: TRBJ2-1
v_gene: TRBV28
CDR3aa: CASSFSGPNEQFF
CDR3nt: TGTGCCAGCAGTTTCTCAGGGCCCAATGAGCAGTTCTTC

d_gene: TRBD1
abundance: NA
j_gene: TRBJ1-5
v_gene: TRBV12-5
CDR3aa: CASGLVLAGGTQPQHF
CDR3nt: TGTGCTAGTGGTTTGGTACTGGCAGGGGGGACTCAGCCCCAGCATTTT

d_gene: NA
abundance: NA
j_gene: TRBJ2-2
v_gene: TRBV29-1
CDR3aa: CSVDTGELFF
CDR3nt: TGCAGCGTCGACACCGGGGAGCTGTTTTTT

d_gene: NA
abundance: NA
j_gene: TRBJ1-6
v_gene: TRBV6-1
CDR3aa: CASSANMANSPLHF
CDR3nt: TGTGCCAGCAGTGCAAACATGGCCAATTCACCCCTCCACTTT

d_gene: NA
abundance: NA
j_gene: TRBJ1-1
v_gene: TRBV29-1
CDR3aa: CSAQGTEAFF
CDR3nt: TGCAGCGCCCAGGGGACTGAAGCTTTCTTT

d_gene: NA
abundance: NA
j_gene: TRBJ1-1
v_gene: TRBV29-1
CDR3aa: CSVSRGNAEAFF
CDR3nt: TGCAGCGTATCAAGGGGGAACGCTGAAGCTTTCTTT

d_gene: NA
abundance: NA
j_gene: TRBJ2-4
v_gene: TRBV28
CDR3aa: CASSYPAALAKNIQYF
CDR3nt: TGTGCCAGCAGTTATCCGGCGGCACTAGCCAAAAACATTCAGTACTTC

d_gene: NA
abundance: NA
j_gene: TRBJ2-7
v_gene: TRBV7-2
CDR3aa: CASSFTYEQYF
CDR3nt: TGTGCCAGCAGCTTTACCTACGAGCAGTACTTC

d_gene: TRBD2
abundance: NA
j_gene: TRBJ2-7
v_gene: TRBV27
CDR3aa: CASTSLAGGTYEQYF
CDR3nt: TGTGCCAGCACCTCACTAGCGGGGGGTACCTACGAGCAGTACTTC

d_gene: TRBD1
abundance: NA
j_gene: TRBJ2-5
v_gene: TRBV5-1
CDR3aa: CASSGTGGKETQYF
CDR3nt: TGCGCCAGCAGCGGGACAGGGGGGAAAGAGACCCAGTACTTC

d_gene: NA
abundance: few
j_gene: TRBJ2-1
v_gene: TRBV5-1
CDR3aa: CASSLSEWNEQFF
CDR3nt: TGCGCCAGCAGCTTGTCGGAGTGGAATGAGCAGTTCTTC

d_gene: NA
abundance: NA
j_gene: TRBJ1-2
v_gene: TRBV28
CDR3aa: CASSLEAGQGYTF
CDR3nt: TGTGCCAGCAGTTTAGAGGCAGGGCAGGGCTACACCTTC

d_gene: NA
abundance: NA
j_gene: TRBJ2-5
v_gene: TRBV5-6
CDR3aa: CASSWGAQYF
CDR3nt: TGTGCCAGCAGCTGGGGGGCCCAGTACTTC

d_gene: TRBD1
abundance: few
j_gene: TRBJ1-6
v_gene: TRBV27
CDR3aa: CASSPDRGSYNSPLHF
CDR3nt: TGTGCCAGCAGTCCAGACAGGGGCTCCTATAATTCACCCCTCCACTTT

d_gene: TRBD1
abundance: NA
j_gene: TRBJ1-1
v_gene: TRBV11-2
CDR3aa: CASSHQPGQGFRDTEAFF
CDR3nt: TGTGCCAGCAGCCACCAACCGGGACAGGGTTTTAGGGACACTGAAGCTTTCTTT

d_gene: TRBD1
abundance: once
j_gene: TRBJ1-1
v_gene: TRBV19
CDR3aa: CASRETGASNTEAFF
CDR3nt: TGTGCCAGCAGGGAGACAGGGGCATCGAACACTGAAGCTTTCTTT

d_gene: NA
abundance: few
j_gene: TRBJ2-3
v_gene: TRBV4-1
CDR3aa: CASSQGIFSRVGATDTQYF
CDR3nt: TGCGCCAGCAGCCAAGGGATCTTTTCCCGAGTTGGAGCTACAGATACGCAGTATTTT

d_gene: TRBD2
abundance: NA
j_gene: TRBJ2-2
v_gene: TRBV11-3
CDR3aa: CASSSSGGITGELFF
CDR3nt: TGTGCCAGCAGCTCTAGCGGGGGGATTACCGGGGAGCTGTTTTTT

d_gene: NA
abundance: NA
j_gene: TRBJ2-7
v_gene: TRBV19
CDR3aa: CASSIVVRYEQYF
CDR3nt: TGTGCCAGTAGTATAGTCGTGCGATACGAGCAGTACTTC

d_gene: TRBD1
abundance: NA
j_gene: TRBJ1-1
v_gene: TRBV11-3
CDR3aa: CASSPIRRAGGEAFF
CDR3nt: TGTGCCAGCAGCCCAATTCGGCGGGCAGGGGGAGAAGCTTTCTTT

d_gene: TRBD2
abundance: NA
j_gene: TRBJ2-2
v_gene: TRBV7-3
CDR3aa: CASSLSPASGRVTGELFF
CDR3nt: TGTGCCAGCAGCTTAAGTCCGGCTAGCGGGAGGGTCACCGGGGAGCTGTTTTTT